This passage covers 27 T cell receptor beta chains from one sample sequenced in a study of Ad26.COV2.S vaccination and SARS-CoV-2 variants. Sequencing was performed with immunoSEQ multiplex PCR; in TCRdb, only in-frame clones are kept and a portion is missing. The data show 350,000 to 400,000 clones, with less than 90% seen just once and 3.5% held by the top ten. Indicated treatment: approximately 18 received Ad26.COV2.S at low or high dose, single or two shots; roughly five received placebo; per-sample allocation not given. Day 63 after the first vaccine or placebo injection was the time point for sampling. Specimen: peripheral blood, collected in a trial of Ad26.COV2.S vaccine versus placebo. These receptors came from a person aged 18-65 years who received the Ad26.COV2.S COVID-19 vaccine or a placebo.

V gene TRBV5-1 combines with J gene TRBJ1-1; 10 bases fit TRBD1. The germline V gene encodes CDR1 SGHRS and CDR2 YFSETQ. This CDR3 has 19 residues. V trimming: 0 bases; J trimming: 0 bases; junction bases outside the gene matches: 11. CDR3 DNA: TGCGCCAGCAGCTTGGAGCCGACAGGGGGCCGGCGCCTGAACACTGAAGCTTTCTTT. Amino acids: CASSLEPTGGRRLNTEAFF.

The genes are TRBV10-1 and TRBJ1-5, with 8 bases identical to TRBD1. There are 17 residues in the CDR3. Germline V gives CDR1 WNHNN, CDR2 SYGVQD (reference sequence). The ends lost 3 bases at V and 2 bases at J; junction bases unmatched: 9. Written as DNA, the CDR3 is TGCGCCAGCAGTGACTGCCAGGGGGCAGGTGGCAATCAGCCCCAGCATTTT. Translating it yields CASSDCQGAGGNQPQHF.

The V call is TRBV6-6, the J call TRBJ2-7; unclear D gene. Germline-derived CDR1 and CDR2 are MNHNY and SVGAGI (reference sequence). V lost 6 bases, J lost 1 base, and 10 bases lay in between. This CDR3 comprises 13 residues. The CDR3 here is CASSQDLSYEQYF. CDR3 sequence (DNA): TGTGCCAGCAGCCAGGACCTATCCTACGAGCAGTACTTC.

This clone was seen a single time. The chain employs TRBV7-9 and TRBJ2-7; D unresolved. Trimming shortened V by 3 bases and J by 7 bases, and 10 bases separated the two germline ends. Germline loops: CDR1 SEHNR, CDR2 FQNEAQ (reference sequence). The CDR3 covers 12 residues. CDR3 residues: CASSFEGWEQYF. In DNA, the CDR3 is TGTGCCAGCAGCTTTGAAGGGTGGGAGCAGTACTTC.

The chain joins TRBV18 to TRBJ1-3; 9 bases fit TRBD1. This CDR3 spans 15 amino acids. The ends lost 5 bases at V and 4 bases at J; junction bases unmatched: 6. Germline assignment: CDR1 KGHSH and CDR2 LQKENI. CDR3 nucleotides: TGTGCCAGCTCATCCAACAGGGGGCCCGGAAACACCATATATTTT. Protein sequence: CASSSNRGPGNTIYF. The full variable domain, rest sourced from reference TRBV18 and TRBJ1-3, is NAGVMQNPRHLVRRRGQEARLRCSPMKGHSHVYWYRQLPEEGLKFMVYLQKENIIDESGMPKERFSAEFPKEGPSILRIQQVVRGDSAAYFCASSSNRGPGNTIYFGEGSWLTVV.

This chain joins TRBV4-2 and TRBJ2-5, with TRBD2 matching 8 bases. The length of the CDR3 is 17 residues. The germline gives CDR1 LGHNA, CDR2 YNFKEQ. Germline trimming cut 0 bases from V and 5 bases from J; bases unmatched to any gene: 11. CDR3 amino acids: CASSQDRISGMGETQYF. In nucleotides, the CDR3 is TGTGCCAGCAGCCAAGATAGGATTAGCGGGATGGGGGAGACCCAGTACTTC.

This clone appeared a few times. V gene TRBV27 combines with J gene TRBJ1-6; D may be TRBD1 (5 bases). The germline V gene has CDR1 MNHEY and CDR2 SMNVEV (reference sequence). The V gene lost 3 bases and the J gene lost 0 bases, with 9 bases spanning the gap. This CDR3 has 16 amino acids. CDR3: CASSLDTSSYNSPLHF. For the CDR3, the DNA is TGTGCCAGCAGTTTGGACACAAGCTCCTATAATTCACCCCTCCACTTT.

This clone was found a few times. The V and J genes are TRBV7-9 and TRBJ1-2; perhaps TRBD1 as D (5 bases). The germline V gene has CDR1 SEHNR and CDR2 FQNEAQ (reference sequence). There are 13 residues in the CDR3. The V and J ends lost 2 bases and 8 bases respectively, with 12 bases between them. As DNA, the CDR3 is TGTGCCAGCAGCTTACGGGGGGATAGCGGCTACACCTTC. Residues: CASSLRGDSGYTF.

The chain joins TRBV7-7 to TRBJ2-5; 7 positions match TRBD1. CDR3 length: 14 residues. With 5 bases clipped from V and 1 base from J, the junction kept 4 bases outside the gene matches. Germline V CDR1 and CDR2: SSHAT, FNYEAQ (reference sequence). CDR3 sequence reads: CASSQGDSQETQYF. As DNA, the CDR3 is TGTGCCAGCAGCCAGGGGGACAGCCAAGAGACCCAGTACTTC.

V gene TRBV27 combines with J gene TRBJ1-1; D is uncertain. Germline CDR1 MNHEY, CDR2 SMNVEV (reference sequence). The CDR3 length is 16 residues. Between the trimmed V and J ends, which lost 6 bases and 0 bases, there was a span of 17 bases. CDR3 loop: CASSEGGPQMNTEAFF. In DNA form, the CDR3 reads TGTGCCAGCAGCGAGGGAGGGCCACAAATGAACACTGAAGCTTTCTTT.

The chain combines TRBV6-1 with TRBJ2-7; D might be TRBD2 (6 bases). V lost 2 bases and J 0 bases, leaving 14 bases between the germline ends. Germline assignment: CDR1 MNHNS and CDR2 SASEGT. The CDR3 loop spans 16 amino acids. The CDR3 nucleotides read TGTGCCAGCAGTGAACAGCTAGCGTTCGGCTCCTACGAGCAGTACTTC. Amino acids: CASSEQLAFGSYEQYF.

This chain connects TRBV5-1 to TRBJ2-7; D might be TRBD1 (6 bases). Trimming cost V 4 bases and J 2 bases, with 13 bases left between them. The germline V gene encodes CDR1 SGHRS and CDR2 YFSETQ. CDR3 length equals 14 residues. The CDR3 protein is CASSPRTATYEQYF. The CDR3 nucleotides read TGCGCCAGCAGCCCAAGGACAGCTACCTACGAGCAGTACTTC.

The chain uses TRBV2 and TRBJ1-5; D might be TRBD1 (6 bases). Per the germline V gene, CDR1 is SNHLY and CDR2 is FYNNEI. V lost 6 bases and J 0 bases, leaving 15 bases between the germline ends. This CDR3 contains 16 residues. The CDR3 spells CASRSGQPFSNQPQHF. CDR3 DNA: TGTGCCAGCAGGTCCGGACAGCCTTTTAGCAATCAGCCCCAGCATTTT.

The chain recombines TRBV6-5 with TRBJ1-2; TRBD1 might be the D (5 bases). Germline V CDR1 and CDR2: MNHEY, SVGAGI. The germline V and J ends were trimmed by 5 bases and 5 bases, with 15 bases remaining between them. This CDR3 is 14 amino acids long. CDR3 amino acids: CASSPPGPTYGYTF. CDR3 sequence (DNA): TGTGCCAGCAGTCCGCCGGGACCAACATATGGCTACACCTTC.

This chain uses TRBV5-1 with TRBJ1-1, with D uncertain. The CDR3 totals 16 residues. Germline V gives CDR1 SGHRS, CDR2 YFSETQ. Trimming took 3 bases from V and 3 from J, leaving 18 bases between them. The chain's CDR3 is CASSSLFISRDTEAFF. CDR3 bases: TGCGCCAGCAGCTCGCTTTTTATCTCGCGGGACACTGAAGCTTTCTTT.

The chain carries TRBV18 and TRBJ1-1, with D hard to call. Germline V gene sequence: CDR1 KGHSH, CDR2 LQKENI. The CDR3 is 14 amino acids. The ends were cut back, 3 bases at V and 3 bases at J, with 11 bases in the middle. CDR3 in amino acids: CASSPSGVDTEAFF. CDR3 coding DNA: TGTGCCAGCTCACCGAGCGGGGTCGACACTGAAGCTTTCTTT. Based on the CDR3 plus reference TRBV18 and TRBJ1-1, the full variable domain is NAGVMQNPRHLVRRRGQEARLRCSPMKGHSHVYWYRQLPEEGLKFMVYLQKENIIDESGMPKERFSAEFPKEGPSILRIQQVVRGDSAAYFCASSPSGVDTEAFFGQGTRLTVV.

V and J are TRBV24-1 and TRBJ2-1, with a possible D match to TRBD1 (7 bases). Germline V lookup: CDR1 KGHDR, CDR2 SFDVKD. The CDR3 runs 17 residues. V shed 3 bases and J shed 6 bases, with 20 bases lying between them. The CDR3 reads CATSDPGDETGSNEQFF. The CDR3 DNA is TGTGCCACCAGTGATCCGGGGGATGAGACAGGGTCCAATGAGCAGTTCTTC.

This clone appeared once. The J gene is TRBJ2-1, the V gene TRBV4-1; TRBD2 is a possible D gene (5 bases). CDR1 and CDR2 (germline): MGHRA, YSYEKL. V was pared by 2 bases and J by 12 bases, with 14 bases between. This CDR3 region has 13 residues. The CDR3 loop is CASSQFGVFGQFF. DNA of the CDR3: TGCGCCAGCAGCCAATTCGGGGTCTTTGGGCAGTTCTTC.

The chain combines TRBV21-1 with TRBJ2-2. TRBV21-1 is noted as a pseudogene. This CDR3 region has 11 residues. The DNA for the CDR3 is TGTGCCAGCAGCAACACCGGGGAGCTGTTTTTT. It yields the protein CASSNTGELFF.

This clone was observed once. The J gene is TRBJ1-2, the V gene TRBV29-1; 8 bases align to TRBD1. The V gene end was trimmed by 3 bases and the J gene end by 8 bases; junction bases not matched to a gene: 5. Germline V gives CDR1 SQVTM, CDR2 ANQGSEA. The CDR3 contains 12 residues. Written as DNA, the CDR3 is TGCAGCGTTGATTACAGGGGGGACGGCTACACCTTC. This gives the protein CSVDYRGDGYTF.

V usage is TRBV2 and J usage is TRBJ2-5; D is perhaps TRBD1 (5 bases). Per germline, CDR1 SNHLY and CDR2 FYNNEI. This CDR3 is built from 13 residues. Trimming left V 4 bases short and J 3 bases short, with 9 bases between. CDR3 coding DNA: TGTGCCAGCAGTGGCACAGGAGAAGAGACCCAGTACTTC. This codes for CASSGTGEETQYF.

The V gene is TRBV6-5, the J gene TRBJ1-2, with TRBD1 matching over 8 bases. This CDR3 region has 14 residues. Germline values: CDR1 MNHEY, CDR2 SVGAGI. V lost 2 bases to trimming and J lost 7 bases; unmatched junction nucleotides: 6. The CDR3 sequence: CASSYDGQGGGYTF. The CDR3 DNA sequence: TGTGCCAGCAGTTACGACGGACAGGGAGGTGGCTACACCTTC.

The chain joins TRBV7-2 to TRBJ1-4; 7 bases map to TRBD1. V lost 4 bases, J lost 8 bases, and 4 bases stayed unmatched. This CDR3 has 13 amino acids. Germline lookup yields CDR1 SGHTA and CDR2 FQGNSA. The CDR3 reads CASSSPGGEKLFF. CDR3 nucleotides: TGTGCCAGCAGCTCCCCAGGGGGGGAAAAACTGTTTTTT.

Concerning this clone: Other nucleotide sequences from this sample produce the same CDR3. The chain is built from TRBV6-6 and TRBJ2-7; D unclear. The V end was cut by 2 bases, the J end by 6 bases, with 5 bases between. The germline CDR1 and CDR2 sequences are MNHNY and SVGAGI (reference sequence). This CDR3 has 11 amino acids. Here the CDR3 DNA reads TGTGCCAGCAGTTACGGCTCCGAGCAGTACTTC. This codes for CASSYGSEQYF.

This chain uses TRBV2 with TRBJ2-7; D may be TRBD2 (5 bases). The CDR3 contains 14 residues. Deletions cut 11 bases from V and 0 bases from J, with 17 bases between. In germline, CDR1 is SNHLY, CDR2 FYNNEI. In DNA, the CDR3 is TGTGCCGTCCTCATCTCGGAGGTCTCCTACGAGCAGTACTTC. It specifies CAVLISEVSYEQYF.

The V and J genes are TRBV5-4 and TRBJ2-3, with 9 bases that match TRBD2. V shed 2 bases, J shed 4 bases, and the junction held 11 bases outside the gene matches. The CDR3 sequence is 17 residues long. Per germline, CDR1 SGHNT and CDR2 YYREEE (reference sequence). CDR3: CASSLGAGGRIADTQYF. The CDR3 DNA follows: TGTGCCAGCAGCTTAGGGGCGGGGGGGCGAATCGCAGATACGCAGTATTTT.

The V and J genes are TRBV7-8 and TRBJ1-6, with 7 bases identical to TRBD1. Per the germline V gene, CDR1 is SGHVS and CDR2 is FQNEAQ. The CDR3 has 15 residues. V shed 3 bases, J shed 9 bases, and the junction held 8 bases outside the gene matches. The CDR3 bases are TGTGCCAGCAGCTTCCGGACAGGCGGGAGTTCACCCCTCCACTTT. It codes for CASSFRTGGSSPLHF.